Described below is a single TCR beta chain sequence and its context. The antigen is unknown. The source of the sample is a study of T cell responses to AZD1222 COVID-19 vaccine. Sequencing used immunoSEQ multiplex PCR; TCRdb keeps in-frame clones, though not all of them. The profile covers 150,000 to 200,000 clones, with 85% to 95% appearing a single time and around 0.66% taken by the ten largest. Findings and caveats of the study: Among the donors, most were white British and more were female, and clonal diversity was possibly underestimated.

Per germline, CDR1 MNHEY and CDR2 SVGAGI. With 2 bases removed from V and 3 bases from J, the gap between germline ends came to 8 bases. The CDR3 contains 14 residues. The chain carries TRBV6-5 and TRBJ1-5, with unresolved D. The specimen comprised peripheral blood, sampled on day 0 of AZD1222 vaccination. This clonotype was obtained from an adult in good health. CDR3 nucleotide sequence: TGTGCCAGCAGTTACGGAGGTCCCAATCAGCCCCAGCATTTT. Amino acids: CASSYGGPNQPQHF.